Each of the 9 T cell receptor beta chains below was sequenced from the same sample in a study of OX40 agonist ivuxolimab in advanced cancers. The data were produced by immunoSEQ multiplex PCR, yet TCRdb's version contains in-frame clones alone and is incomplete. Altogether roughly 80,000 clones are present, about 86% being singletons, with the ten largest covering over 1.5%. Material: CD4+ or CD8+ T cells sorted from blood, obtained in a trial of the OX40 agonist ivuxolimab. The source is an adult with an advanced solid tumor such as melanoma, head and neck, liver or kidney cancer.

Concerning this clone itself: The junction departs from germline at one end; a sequencing error may be responsible. V and J are TRBV5-1 and TRBJ2-7, with D unresolved. The CDR3 contains 12 residues. Germline-derived CDR1 and CDR2 are SGHRS and YFSETQ. CDR3 nucleotides: TGCGCCAGCACCTTGGGGAACCACGAGCAGTACTTC. Amino acids: CASTLGNHEQYF.

This clone occurred once. This chain joins TRBV19 and TRBJ2-7, with TRBD2 identical over 7 bases. The CDR3 totals 16 residues. Germline lookup yields CDR1 LNHDA and CDR2 SQIVND (reference sequence). V lost 4 bases to trimming and J lost 2 bases; unmatched junction nucleotides: 11. For the CDR3, the DNA is TGTGCCAGTAGTAACCCATTGGCGGGAGAGCCCTACGAGCAGTACTTC. Translating gives CASSNPLAGEPYEQYF.

This chain links TRBV6-6 with TRBJ2-7; no firm D call. Germline V lookup: CDR1 MNHNY, CDR2 SVGAGI (reference sequence). Deletions cut 6 bases from V and 2 bases from J, with 17 bases between. This CDR3 has 15 residues. This chain's CDR3 is CASRANREIAYEQYF. The DNA of the CDR3 is TGTGCCAGCAGGGCAAACAGAGAAATAGCCTACGAGCAGTACTTC.

The chain is built from TRBV6-5 and TRBJ1-1; D gene ambiguous. Germline V gene data show CDR1 as MNHEY and CDR2 as SVGAGI. Between the trimmed V and J ends, which lost 4 bases and 1 base, there was a span of 7 bases. This CDR3 comprises 13 residues. The chain's CDR3 is CASSSYRNTEAFF. The CDR3 nucleotides read TGTGCCAGCAGTTCCTACAGGAACACTGAAGCTTTCTTT.

This clone was seen just once. The chain has TRBV2 and TRBJ2-3, with D possibly being TRBD1 or TRBD2 (6 bases each). Germline CDR1 and CDR2: SNHLY and FYNNEI. Between the trimmed V and J ends, which lost 3 bases and 2 bases, there was a span of 15 bases. This CDR3 comprises 16 residues. The chain's CDR3 is CASSEGGTLSTDTQYF. As DNA, the CDR3 is TGTGCCAGCAGTGAGGGCGGGACATTATCCACAGATACGCAGTATTTT.

In DNA, the CDR3 is TGCGCCAGCAGCCGTGGACTAGCTGGCACAGATACGCAGTATTTT. Protein: CASSRGLAGTDTQYF. The chain joins TRBV5-1 to TRBJ2-3, with TRBD2 matching over 8 bases. Per the germline V gene, CDR1 is SGHRS and CDR2 is YFSETQ. The CDR3 contains 15 residues. The junction had 5 bases not matched to a gene; V was cut back by 4 bases and J by 1 base.

The chain is built from TRBV4-3 and TRBJ2-7; TRBD2 aligns across 11 bases. J lost 4 bases, V lost 3 bases, and 8 bases had no gene match. The CDR3 has 16 amino acids. The germline V gene encodes CDR1 LGHNA and CDR2 YSLEER. The CDR3 region is CASSQDPGLAAYEQYF. The CDR3, as DNA: TGCGCCAGCAGCCAGGACCCGGGACTAGCGGCATACGAGCAGTACTTC.

The V and J genes are TRBV2 and TRBJ2-1; tentative D call: TRBD1 (6 bases). The CDR3 length is 16 residues. V lost 6 bases and J lost 0, with 15 bases in between. Germline V CDR1 and CDR2: SNHLY, FYNNEI. The CDR3 sequence: CASRAQGLYSYNEQFF. Here the CDR3 DNA reads TGTGCCAGCAGGGCACAGGGTCTGTACTCCTACAATGAGCAGTTCTTC.

By frequency in the sample, this clone is medium-sized. The chain uses TRBV5-4 and TRBJ2-2, with TRBD2 matching 12 bases. V was clipped by 4 bases and J by 4 bases; unmatched bases: 5. This CDR3 region has 16 residues. The germline CDR1 and CDR2 sequences are SGHNT and YYREEE (reference sequence). CDR3 amino acids: CASSPGLAGITGELFF. As DNA, the CDR3 is TGTGCCAGCAGCCCCGGACTAGCGGGAATCACCGGGGAGCTGTTTTTT.